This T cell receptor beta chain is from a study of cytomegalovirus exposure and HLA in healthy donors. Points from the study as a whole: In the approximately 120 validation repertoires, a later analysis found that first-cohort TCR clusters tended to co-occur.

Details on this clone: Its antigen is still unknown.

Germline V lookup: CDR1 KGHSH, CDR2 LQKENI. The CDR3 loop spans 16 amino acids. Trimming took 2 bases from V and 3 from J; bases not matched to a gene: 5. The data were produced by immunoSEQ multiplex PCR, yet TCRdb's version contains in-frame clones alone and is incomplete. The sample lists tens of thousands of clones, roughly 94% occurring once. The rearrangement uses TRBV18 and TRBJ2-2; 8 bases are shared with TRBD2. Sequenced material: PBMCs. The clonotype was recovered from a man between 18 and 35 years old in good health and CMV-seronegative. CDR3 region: CASSPRSGRDTGELFF. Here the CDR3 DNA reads TGTGCCAGCTCACCAAGGTCCGGGAGGGACACCGGGGAGCTGTTTTTT.